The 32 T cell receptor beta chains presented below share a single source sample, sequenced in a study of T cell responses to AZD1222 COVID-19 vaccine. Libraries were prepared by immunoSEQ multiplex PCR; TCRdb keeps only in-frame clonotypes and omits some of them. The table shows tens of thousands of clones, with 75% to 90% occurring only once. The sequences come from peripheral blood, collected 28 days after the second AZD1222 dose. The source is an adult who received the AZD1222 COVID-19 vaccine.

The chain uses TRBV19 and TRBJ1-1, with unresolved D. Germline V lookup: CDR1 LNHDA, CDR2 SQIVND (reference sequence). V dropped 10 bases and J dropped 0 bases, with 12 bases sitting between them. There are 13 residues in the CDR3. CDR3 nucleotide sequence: TGTGCCATCTCACGCAAACTGAACACTGAAGCTTTCTTT. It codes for CAISRKLNTEAFF.

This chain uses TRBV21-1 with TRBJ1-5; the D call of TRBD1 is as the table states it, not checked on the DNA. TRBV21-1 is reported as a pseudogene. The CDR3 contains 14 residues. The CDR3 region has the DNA TGTGCCAGCAGAAACAGGGGAGGCAATCAGCCCCAGCATTTT. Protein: CASRNRGGNQPQHF.

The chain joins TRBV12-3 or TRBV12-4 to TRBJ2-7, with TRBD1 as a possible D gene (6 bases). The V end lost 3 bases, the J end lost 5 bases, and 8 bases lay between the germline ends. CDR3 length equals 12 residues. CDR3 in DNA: TGTGCCAGCAGTTTTAGGGGGAACGAGCAGTACGTC. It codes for CASSFRGNEQYV.

The CDR3 DNA sequence: TGTGCCAGCAGTGCGATAGCGGGGGGATCCTACGAGCAGTACTTC. The encoded protein is CASSAIAGGSYEQYF. The rearrangement joins TRBV6-6 to TRBJ2-7, with 10 bases fitting TRBD2. J lost 1 base, V lost 5 bases, and 5 bases had no gene match. CDR1 MNHNY and CDR2 SVGAGI come from the germline V gene (reference sequence). The CDR3 totals 15 residues.

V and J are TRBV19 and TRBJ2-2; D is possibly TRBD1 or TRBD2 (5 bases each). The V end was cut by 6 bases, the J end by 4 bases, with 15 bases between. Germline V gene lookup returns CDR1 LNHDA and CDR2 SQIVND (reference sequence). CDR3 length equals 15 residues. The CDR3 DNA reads TGTGCCAGTAGCCTGGGACGGGCGAGCACCGGGGAGCTGTTTTTT. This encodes CASSLGRASTGELFF.

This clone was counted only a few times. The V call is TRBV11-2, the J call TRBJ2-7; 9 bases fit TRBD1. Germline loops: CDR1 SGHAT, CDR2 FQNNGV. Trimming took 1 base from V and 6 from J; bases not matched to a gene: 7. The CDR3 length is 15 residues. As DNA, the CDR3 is TGTGCCAGCAGCTTAGCCGGGACAGGGAGTTCCGAGCAGTACTTC. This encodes CASSLAGTGSSEQYF.

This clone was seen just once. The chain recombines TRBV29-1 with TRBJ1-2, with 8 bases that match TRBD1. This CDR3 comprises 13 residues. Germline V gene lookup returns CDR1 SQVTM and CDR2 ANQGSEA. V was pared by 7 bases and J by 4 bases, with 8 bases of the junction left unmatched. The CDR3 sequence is CSAGQGWAYGYTF. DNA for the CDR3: TGCAGCGCCGGACAGGGATGGGCCTATGGCTACACCTTC. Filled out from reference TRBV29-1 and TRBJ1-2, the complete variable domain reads SAVISQKPSRDICQRGTSLTIQCQVDSQVTMMFWYRQQPGQSLTLIATANQGSEATYESGFVIDKFPISRPNLTFSTLTVSNMSPEDSSIYLCSAGQGWAYGYTFGSGTRLTVV.

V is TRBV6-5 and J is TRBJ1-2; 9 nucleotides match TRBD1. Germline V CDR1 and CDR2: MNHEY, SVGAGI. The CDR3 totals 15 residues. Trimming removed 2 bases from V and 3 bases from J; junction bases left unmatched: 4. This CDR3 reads CASSYLGQGDYGYTF. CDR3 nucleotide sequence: TGTGCCAGCAGTTACCTGGGACAGGGCGACTATGGCTACACCTTC.

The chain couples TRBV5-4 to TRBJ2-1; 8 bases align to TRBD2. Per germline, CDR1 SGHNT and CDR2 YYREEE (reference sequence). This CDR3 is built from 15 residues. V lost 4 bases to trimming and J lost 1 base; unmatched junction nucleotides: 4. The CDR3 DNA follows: TGTGCCAGCAGCACGGGACTAGAATCCTACAATGAGCAGTTCTTC. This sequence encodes CASSTGLESYNEQFF. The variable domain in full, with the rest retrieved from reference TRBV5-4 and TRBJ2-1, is ETGVTQSPTHLIKTRGQQVTLRCSSQSGHNTVSWYQQALGQGPQFIFQYYREEENGRGNFPPRFSGLQFPNYSSELNVNALELDDSALYLCASSTGLESYNEQFFGPGTRLTVL.

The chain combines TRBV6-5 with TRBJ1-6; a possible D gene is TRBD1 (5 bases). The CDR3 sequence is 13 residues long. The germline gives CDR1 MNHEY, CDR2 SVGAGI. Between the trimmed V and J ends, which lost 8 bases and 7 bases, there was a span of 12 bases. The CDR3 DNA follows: TGTGCCAGCTCAGGGATGCGCAATTCACCCCTCCACTTT. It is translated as CASSGMRNSPLHF.

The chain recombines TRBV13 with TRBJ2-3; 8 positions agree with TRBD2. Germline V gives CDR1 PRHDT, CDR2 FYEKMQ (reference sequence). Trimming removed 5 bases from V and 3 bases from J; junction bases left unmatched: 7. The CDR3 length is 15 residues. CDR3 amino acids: CASSISGGGTDTQYF. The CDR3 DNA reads TGTGCCAGCAGCATCAGCGGGGGAGGGACAGATACGCAGTATTTT.

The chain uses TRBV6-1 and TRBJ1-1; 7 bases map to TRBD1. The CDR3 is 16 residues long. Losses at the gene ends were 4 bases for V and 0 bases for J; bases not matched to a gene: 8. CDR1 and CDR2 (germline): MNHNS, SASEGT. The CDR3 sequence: CASSAHRGIVNTEAFF. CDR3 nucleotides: TGTGCCAGCAGTGCCCACAGGGGAATTGTGAACACTGAAGCTTTCTTT.

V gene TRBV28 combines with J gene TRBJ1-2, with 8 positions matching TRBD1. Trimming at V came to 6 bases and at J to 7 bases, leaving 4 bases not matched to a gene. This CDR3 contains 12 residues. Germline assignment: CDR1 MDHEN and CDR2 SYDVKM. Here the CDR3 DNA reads TGTGCCAGCAGGACAGGGGTTGGTGGCTACACCTTC. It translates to CASRTGVGGYTF.

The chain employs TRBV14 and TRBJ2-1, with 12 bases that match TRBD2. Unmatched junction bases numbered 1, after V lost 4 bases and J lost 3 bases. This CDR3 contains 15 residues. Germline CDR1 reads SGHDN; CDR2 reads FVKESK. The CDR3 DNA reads TGTGCCAGCAGCCCGGGACTAGCGGGCTACAATGAGCAGTTCTTC. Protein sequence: CASSPGLAGYNEQFF.

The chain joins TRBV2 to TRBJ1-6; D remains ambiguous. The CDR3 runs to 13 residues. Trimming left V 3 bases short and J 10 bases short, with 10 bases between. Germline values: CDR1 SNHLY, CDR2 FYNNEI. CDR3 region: CASSETMQSPLHF. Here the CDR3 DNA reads TGTGCCAGCAGTGAGACCATGCAATCACCCCTCCACTTT.

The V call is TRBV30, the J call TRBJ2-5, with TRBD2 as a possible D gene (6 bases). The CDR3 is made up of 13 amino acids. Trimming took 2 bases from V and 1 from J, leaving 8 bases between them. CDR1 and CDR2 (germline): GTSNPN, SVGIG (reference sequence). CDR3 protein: CAWSSAGQETQYF. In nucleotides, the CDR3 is TGTGCCTGGAGTTCAGCGGGCCAAGAGACCCAGTACTTC.

Written as DNA, the CDR3 is TGTGCCAGCAGCGAAGACAGGGAGAGCTCCTACGAGCAGTACGTC. As protein: CASSEDRESSYEQYV. The chain couples TRBV2 to TRBJ2-7, with TRBD1 identical over 7 bases. The length of the CDR3 is 15 residues. The germline CDR1 and CDR2 sequences are SNHLY and FYNNEI.

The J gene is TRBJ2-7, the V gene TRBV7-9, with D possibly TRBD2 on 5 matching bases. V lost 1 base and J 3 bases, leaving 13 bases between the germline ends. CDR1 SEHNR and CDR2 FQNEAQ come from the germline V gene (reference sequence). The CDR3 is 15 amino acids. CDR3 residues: CASSLGGPAGYEQYV. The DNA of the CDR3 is TGTGCCAGCAGCTTAGGTGGTCCGGCGGGCTACGAGCAGTACGTC.

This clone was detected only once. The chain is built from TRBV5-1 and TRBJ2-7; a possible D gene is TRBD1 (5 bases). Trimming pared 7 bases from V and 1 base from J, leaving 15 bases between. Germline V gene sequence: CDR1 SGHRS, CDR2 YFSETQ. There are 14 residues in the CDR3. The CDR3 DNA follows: TGCGCCAGCGGCAGTGACAGCCATTCCTACGAGCAGTACTTC. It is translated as CASGSDSHSYEQYF.

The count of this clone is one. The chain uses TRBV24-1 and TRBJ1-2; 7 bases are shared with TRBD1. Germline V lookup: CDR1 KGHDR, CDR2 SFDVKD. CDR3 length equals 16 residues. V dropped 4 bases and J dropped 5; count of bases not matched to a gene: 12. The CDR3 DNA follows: TGTGCCACCAGTGACGCGACAGGGCGCTATGATTATGGCTACACCTTC. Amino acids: CATSDATGRYDYGYTF.

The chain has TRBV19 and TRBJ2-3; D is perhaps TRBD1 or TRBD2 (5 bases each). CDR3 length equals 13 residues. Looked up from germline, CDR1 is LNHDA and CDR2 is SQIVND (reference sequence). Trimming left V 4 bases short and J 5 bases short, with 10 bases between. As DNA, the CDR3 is TGTGCCAGTAGTACCGGGACGGTAGATACGCAGTATTTT. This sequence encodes CASSTGTVDTQYF.

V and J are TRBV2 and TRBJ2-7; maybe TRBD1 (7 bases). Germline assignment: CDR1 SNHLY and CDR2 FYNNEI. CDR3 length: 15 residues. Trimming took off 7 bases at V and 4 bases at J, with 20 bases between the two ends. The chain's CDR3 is CASTDRDLFFYEQYF. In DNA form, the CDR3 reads TGTGCCAGCACTGACAGGGACTTGTTTTTTTACGAGCAGTACTTC.

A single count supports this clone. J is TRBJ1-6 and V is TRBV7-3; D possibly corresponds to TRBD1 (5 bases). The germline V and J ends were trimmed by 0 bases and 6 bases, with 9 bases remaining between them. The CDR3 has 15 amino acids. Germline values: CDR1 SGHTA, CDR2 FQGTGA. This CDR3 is CASSLTGQSNSPLHF. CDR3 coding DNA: TGTGCCAGCAGCTTAACCGGACAATCTAATTCACCCCTCCACTTT. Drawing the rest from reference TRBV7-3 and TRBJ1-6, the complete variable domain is GAGVSQTPSNKVTEKGKYVELRCDPISGHTALYWYRQSLGQGPEFLIYFQGTGAADDSGLPNDRFFAVRPEGSVSTLKIQRTERGDSAVYLCASSLTGQSNSPLHFGNGTRLTVT.

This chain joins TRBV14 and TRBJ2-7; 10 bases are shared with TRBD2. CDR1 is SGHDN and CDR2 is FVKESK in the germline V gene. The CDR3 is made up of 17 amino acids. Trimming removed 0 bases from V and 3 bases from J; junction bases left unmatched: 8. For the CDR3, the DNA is TGTGCCAGCAGCCAAGACAGCGGGGGGGGTTTTCTCTACGAGCAGTACTTC. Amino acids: CASSQDSGGGFLYEQYF.

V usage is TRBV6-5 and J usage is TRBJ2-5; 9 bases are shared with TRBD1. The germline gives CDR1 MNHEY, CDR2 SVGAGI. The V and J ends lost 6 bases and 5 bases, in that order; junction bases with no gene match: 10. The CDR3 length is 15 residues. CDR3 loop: CASSDTGTGLETQYF. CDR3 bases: TGTGCCAGCAGCGACACCGGGACAGGGTTGGAGACCCAGTACTTC.

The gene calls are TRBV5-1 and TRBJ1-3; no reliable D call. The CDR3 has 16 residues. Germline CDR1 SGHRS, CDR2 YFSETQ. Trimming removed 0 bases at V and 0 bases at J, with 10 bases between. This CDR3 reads CASSLEHAISGNTIYF. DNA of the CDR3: TGCGCCAGCAGCTTGGAACACGCCATCTCTGGAAACACCATATATTTT. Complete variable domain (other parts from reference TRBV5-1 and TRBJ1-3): KAGVTQTPRYLIKTRGQQVTLSCSPISGHRSVSWYQQTPGQGLQFLFEYFSETQRNKGNFPGRFSGRQFSNSRSEMNVSTLELGDSALYLCASSLEHAISGNTIYFGEGSWLTVV.

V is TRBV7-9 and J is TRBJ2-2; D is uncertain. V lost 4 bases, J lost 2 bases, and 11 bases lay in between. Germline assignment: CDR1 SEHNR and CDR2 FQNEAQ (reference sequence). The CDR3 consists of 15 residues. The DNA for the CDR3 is TGTGCCAGCAGCTCCCCGTTTGGCAACACCGGGGAGCTGTTTTTT. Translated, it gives CASSSPFGNTGELFF.

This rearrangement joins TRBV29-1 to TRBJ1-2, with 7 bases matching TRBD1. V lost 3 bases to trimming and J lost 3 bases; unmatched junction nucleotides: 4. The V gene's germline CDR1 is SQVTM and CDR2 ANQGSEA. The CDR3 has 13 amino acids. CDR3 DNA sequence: TGCAGCGTTGAGCAGGGGGTCGACTATGGCTACACCTTC. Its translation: CSVEQGVDYGYTF.

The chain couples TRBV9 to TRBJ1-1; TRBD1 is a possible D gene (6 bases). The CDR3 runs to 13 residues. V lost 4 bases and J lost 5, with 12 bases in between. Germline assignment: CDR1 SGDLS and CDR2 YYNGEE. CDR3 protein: CASSLGGRTEAFF. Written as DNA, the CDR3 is TGTGCCAGCAGCCTGGGGGGCAGAACTGAAGCTTTCTTT.

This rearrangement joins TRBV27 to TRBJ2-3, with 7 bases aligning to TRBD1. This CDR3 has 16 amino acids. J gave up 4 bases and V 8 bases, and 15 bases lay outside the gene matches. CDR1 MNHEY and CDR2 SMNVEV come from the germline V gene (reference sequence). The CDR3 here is CASAQGTHRAADTQYF. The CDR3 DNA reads TGTGCCAGCGCACAGGGGACACATAGGGCTGCAGATACGCAGTATTTT.

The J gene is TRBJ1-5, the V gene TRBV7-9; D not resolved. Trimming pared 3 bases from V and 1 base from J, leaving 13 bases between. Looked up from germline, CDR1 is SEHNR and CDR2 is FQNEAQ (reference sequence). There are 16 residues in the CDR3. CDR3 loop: CASSFGPPWSNQPQHF. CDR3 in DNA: TGTGCCAGCAGCTTTGGACCCCCGTGGAGCAATCAGCCCCAGCATTTT.

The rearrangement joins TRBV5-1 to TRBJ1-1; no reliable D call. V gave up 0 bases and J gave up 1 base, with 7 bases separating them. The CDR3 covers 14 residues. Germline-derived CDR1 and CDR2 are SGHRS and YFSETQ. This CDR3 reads CASSLEGRNTEAFF. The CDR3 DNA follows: TGCGCCAGCAGCTTGGAGGGCAGGAACACTGAAGCTTTCTTT.